The 22 T cell receptor beta chains below all came from one sample that was sequenced in a study of control samples from healthy donors and cancer patients. TCRdb keeps only in-frame clones here, not all; method: immunoSEQ multiplex PCR. The data contain some 110,000 clones, more than 85% of them singletons. The sample taken for sequencing was blood. The receptors originated from a man under 40 in good health.

The J gene is TRBJ2-3, the V gene TRBV9; 9 bases are shared with TRBD2. The junction had 18 bases not matched to a gene; V was cut back by 4 bases and J by 3 bases. The CDR3 has 19 amino acids. Germline loops: CDR1 SGDLS, CDR2 YYNGEE. The CDR3 DNA is TGTGCCAGCAGCAGATATAGCGGGGGCAACGGAGTCGTAACAGATACGCAGTATTTT. Translated, it gives CASSRYSGGNGVVTDTQYF. The full variable domain, with the rest looked up from reference TRBV9 and TRBJ2-3, is DSGVTQTPKHLITATGQRVTLRCSPRSGDLSVYWYQQSLDQGLQFLIQYYNGEERAKGNILERFSAQQFPDLHSELNLSSLELGDSALYFCASSRYSGGNGVVTDTQYFGPGTRLTVL.

The rearrangement uses TRBV5-1 and TRBJ1-2; 9 bases fit TRBD1. J lost 2 bases, V lost 0 bases, and 2 bases had no gene match. The CDR3 is made up of 15 amino acids. Germline V lookup: CDR1 SGHRS, CDR2 YFSETQ. CDR3 in amino acids: CASSLDRGPNYGYTF. The CDR3 DNA reads as TGCGCCAGCAGCTTGGACAGGGGGCCCAACTATGGCTACACCTTC.

This chain uses TRBV6-5 with TRBJ2-5; 8 nucleotides match TRBD2. The V and J ends lost 2 bases and 5 bases, in that order; junction bases with no gene match: 7. CDR3 size: 15 residues. Germline CDR1 reads MNHEY; CDR2 reads SVGAGI. The CDR3 loop is CASSYGRGVGETQYF. CDR3 in DNA: TGTGCCAGCAGTTACGGGCGGGGGGTCGGTGAGACCCAGTACTTC.

The chain links TRBV28 to TRBJ2-7, with 11 nucleotides matching TRBD1. Looked up from germline, CDR1 is MDHEN and CDR2 is SYDVKM. This CDR3 spans 15 amino acids. The V and J ends lost 5 bases and 7 bases, in that order; junction bases with no gene match: 10. For the CDR3, the DNA is TGTGCCAGCAGTCCACCTGGGACAGGGGGTCGGGAGCAGTACTTC. This encodes CASSPPGTGGREQYF. Full variable domain (missing parts from reference TRBV28 and TRBJ2-7): DVKVTQSSRYLVKRTGEKVFLECVQDMDHENMFWYRQDPGLGLRLIYFSYDVKMKEKGDIPEGYSVSREKKERFSLILESASTNQTSMYLCASSPPGTGGREQYFGPGTRLTVT.

This rearrangement joins TRBV5-1 to TRBJ1-5; D is perhaps TRBD1 (6 bases). The V gene lost 0 bases and the J gene lost 6 bases, with 13 bases spanning the gap. The CDR3 consists of 15 residues. Germline lookup yields CDR1 SGHRS and CDR2 YFSETQ. In nucleotides, the CDR3 is TGCGCCAGCAGCTTGGGGCAGGGGTCAGGTCAGCCCCAGCATTTT. Protein sequence: CASSLGQGSGQPQHF.

This chain joins TRBV21-1 and TRBJ2-7; TRBD1 is the table's D call and was not checked against the DNA. TRBV21-1 is flagged as a pseudogene. The CDR3 totals 14 residues. The CDR3 DNA is TGTGCCAGCAGCAATCCCGGACACCGGTACGAGCAGTACGTC. It is translated as CASSNPGHRYEQYV.

The V gene is TRBV20-1, the J gene TRBJ2-7; TRBD2 matches at 8 bases. The germline CDR1 and CDR2 sequences are DFQATT and SNEGSKA (reference sequence). Germline trimming cut 3 bases from V and 6 bases from J; bases unmatched to any gene: 1. This CDR3 has 11 amino acids. This CDR3 is CSARAGGEQYF. Here the CDR3 DNA reads TGCAGTGCTAGGGCGGGGGGCGAGCAGTACTTC.

The CDR3 loop reads CAIGTSGTDTQYF. The DNA for the CDR3 is TGTGCCATCGGGACTAGCGGCACAGATACGCAGTATTTT. J is TRBJ2-3 and V is TRBV10-3, with 10 bases aligning to TRBD2. The germline CDR1 and CDR2 sequences are ENHRY and SYGVKD. V shed 8 bases and J 1 base; nucleotides not matched to a gene: 0. CDR3 length: 13 amino acids.

The chain uses TRBV5-1 and TRBJ1-1; D remains ambiguous. V gave up 0 bases and J gave up 2 bases, with 11 bases separating them. This CDR3 region has 15 residues. The germline V gene has CDR1 SGHRS and CDR2 YFSETQ. CDR3 in amino acids: CASSLEPTSNTEAFF. The CDR3 nucleotides read TGCGCCAGCAGCTTGGAACCGACCAGCAACACTGAAGCTTTCTTT.

This rearrangement joins TRBV10-3 to TRBJ2-1; D remains ambiguous. This CDR3 region has 12 residues. Deletions cut 3 bases from V and 7 bases from J, with 7 bases between. Per germline, CDR1 ENHRY and CDR2 SYGVKD. The CDR3 loop is CAISESPNEQFF. The CDR3 nucleotides are TGTGCCATCAGTGAAAGTCCAAATGAGCAGTTCTTC.

This rearrangement joins TRBV6-5 to TRBJ2-7, with TRBD2 matching 10 bases. The trim removed 6 bases at V and 3 bases at J, leaving 5 bases unmatched. Germline loops: CDR1 MNHEY, CDR2 SVGAGI. The CDR3 consists of 14 residues. In nucleotides, the CDR3 is TGTGCCAGCAGGGCTAGCGGGGGTTTCTACGAGCAGTACTTC. Translating gives CASRASGGFYEQYF.

The CDR3 coding sequence is TGTGCCAGCAGCCTCGATAGGGGCGGCTACACCTTC. This encodes CASSLDRGGYTF. The chain has TRBV5-6 and TRBJ1-2, with D perhaps matching TRBD1 (5 bases). The germline V gene has CDR1 SGHDT and CDR2 YYEEEE. CDR3 length: 12 amino acids. Trimming removed 4 bases from V and 8 bases from J, with 12 bases in between. Based on the CDR3 plus reference TRBV5-6 and TRBJ1-2, the full variable domain is DAGVTQSPTHLIKTRGQQVTLRCSPKSGHDTVSWYQQALGQGPQFIFQYYEEEERQRGNFPDRFSGHQFPNYSSELNVNALLLGDSALYLCASSLDRGGYTFGSGTRLTVV.

This clone has a single count. Other DNA sequences from this sample encode an identical CDR3 as well. This chain links TRBV12-3 or TRBV12-4 with TRBJ1-1; tentatively, D is TRBD1 (5 bases). Trimming cost V 3 bases and J 1 base, with 6 bases left between them. The CDR3 extends over 13 amino acids. Written as DNA, the CDR3 is TGTGCCAGCAGTTTTGGGGGGAACACTGAAGCTTTCTTT. Translating gives CASSFGGNTEAFF.

The rearrangement joins TRBV6-6 to TRBJ2-7, with 9 bases identical to TRBD1. CDR1 and CDR2 (germline): MNHNY, SVGAGI (reference sequence). This CDR3 is 15 amino acids long. The ends lost 0 bases at V and 2 bases at J; junction bases unmatched: 2. The CDR3 nucleotides read TGTGCCAGCAGTTACTCGACAGGGGGGACCTACGAGCAGTACTTC. Translated: CASSYSTGGTYEQYF.

This rearrangement joins TRBV15 to TRBJ2-7; 11 nucleotides align to TRBD2. With 5 bases clipped from V and 2 bases from J, the junction kept 2 bases outside the gene matches. The V gene's germline CDR1 is LNHNV and CDR2 YYDKDF (reference sequence). CDR3 size: 14 residues. The chain's CDR3 is CATSRLAGTYEQYF. The CDR3 DNA is TGTGCCACCAGCCGACTAGCGGGGACCTACGAGCAGTACTTC. The whole variable domain, remainder taken from reference TRBV15 and TRBJ2-7, is DAMVIQNPRYQVTQFGKPVTLSCSQTLNHNVMYWYQQKSSQAPKLLFHYYDKDFNNEADTPDNFQSRRPNTSFCFLDIRSPGLGDTAMYLCATSRLAGTYEQYFGPGTRLTVT.

This clone was counted once. The rearrangement links TRBV5-8 to TRBJ2-3; TRBD2 aligns across 10 bases. Trimming cost V 3 bases and J 2 bases; bases outside gene matches: 12. CDR1 SGHTS and CDR2 YDEGEE come from the germline V gene. This CDR3 region has 18 residues. The CDR3 spells CASSSNLGLAAATDTQYF. CDR3 DNA sequence: TGTGCCAGCAGCTCGAATTTAGGACTAGCGGCGGCCACAGATACGCAGTATTTT.

The chain is built from TRBV9 and TRBJ1-2; D remains unclear. CDR3 size: 15 residues. Germline CDR1 is SGDLS and CDR2 is YYNGEE. Between the trimmed V and J ends, which lost 3 bases and 3 bases, there was a span of 15 bases. CDR3 coding DNA: TGTGCCAGCAGCGCTTCAAAAGGAACCTACTATGGCTACACCTTC. Its protein product is CASSASKGTYYGYTF.

The chain has TRBV28 and TRBJ2-7; D remains ambiguous. CDR1 is MDHEN and CDR2 is SYDVKM in the germline V gene. The CDR3 is made up of 12 amino acids. Trimming removed 4 bases at V and 4 bases at J, with 8 bases between. CDR3 region: CASSSGYYEQYF. The CDR3 DNA sequence: TGTGCCAGCAGTTCCGGGTATTACGAGCAGTACTTC.

The V call is TRBV6-5, the J call TRBJ1-2, with 7 bases aligning to TRBD1. This CDR3 has 13 amino acids. Trimming took 6 bases from V and 5 from J; bases not matched to a gene: 6. The V gene's germline CDR1 is MNHEY and CDR2 SVGAGI. CDR3 coding DNA: TGTGCCAGCAGATTTGGACAGGAATATGGCTACACCTTC. It yields the protein CASRFGQEYGYTF.

This clone rates as large. The rearrangement uses TRBV29-1 and TRBJ2-6; 8 positions match TRBD1. Germline assignment: CDR1 SQVTM and CDR2 ANQGSEA. V trimming: 2 bases; J trimming: 0 bases; junction bases outside the gene matches: 0. This CDR3 region has 15 residues. The CDR3 loop reads CSVETGGSGANVLTF. Here the CDR3 DNA reads TGCAGCGTTGAAACAGGGGGCTCTGGGGCCAACGTCCTGACTTTC.

This sequence joins TRBV5-4 and TRBJ2-3; D is unclear. The germline V gene has CDR1 SGHNT and CDR2 YYREEE (reference sequence). The CDR3 consists of 12 residues. Trimming took off 6 bases at V and 2 bases at J, with 7 bases between the two ends. CDR3 loop: CASNQDTDTQYF. The CDR3 DNA reads TGTGCCAGCAACCAGGACACAGATACGCAGTATTTT.

This rearrangement joins TRBV28 to TRBJ1-2, with D possibly matching TRBD1 (5 bases). The CDR3 is made up of 15 amino acids. Germline CDR1 reads MDHEN; CDR2 reads SYDVKM. V was shortened by 5 bases and J by 1 base, with 14 bases between the two germline ends. The CDR3 here is CASSVQEYINYGYTF. The CDR3 bases are TGTGCCAGCAGTGTACAGGAATATATTAACTATGGCTACACCTTC.